Below are 29 T cell receptor beta chains sequenced from a single sample in a study of blood T cell repertoires in COVID-19. TCRdb's copy holds only in-frame clones and misses some; the assay was immunoSEQ multiplex PCR. This table has roughly 26,000 clones, 66% appearing once. The sequenced sample consisted of peripheral blood. The receptors were sampled from a man in his sixties with active or convalescent COVID-19.

The chain links TRBV30 to TRBJ2-5, with TRBD2 identical over 9 bases. CDR3 length equals 15 residues. Trimming at V came to 2 bases and at J to 4 bases, leaving 8 bases not matched to a gene. In germline, CDR1 is GTSNPN, CDR2 SVGIG (reference sequence). In DNA, the CDR3 is TGTGCCTGGAGTCGGCTAGCGGGACCGCGAGAGACCCAGTACTTC. Translated: CAWSRLAGPRETQYF.

This clone was counted only a few times. The J gene is TRBJ1-2, the V gene TRBV7-3; D uncertain. Per germline, CDR1 SGHTA and CDR2 FQGTGA. This CDR3 is 15 amino acids long. The ends were cut back, 0 bases at V and 4 bases at J, with 12 bases in the middle. The CDR3 here is CASSLTSGGPYGYTF. The CDR3 DNA sequence: TGTGCCAGCAGCTTAACATCTGGAGGGCCCTATGGCTACACCTTC.

The gene calls are TRBV11-2 and TRBJ2-1, with 12 bases fitting TRBD2. Germline V lookup: CDR1 SGHAT, CDR2 FQNNGV. J was trimmed by 2 bases and V by 4 bases; bases with no gene match: 6. There are 17 residues in the CDR3. DNA for the CDR3: TGTGCCAGCAGCTCAACTAGCGGGGGGTCCCCCTACAATGAGCAGTTCTTC. As protein: CASSSTSGGSPYNEQFF.

This clone was counted a few times. V is TRBV5-4 and J is TRBJ2-3; 9 nucleotides align to TRBD2. Unmatched junction bases numbered 9, after V lost 4 bases and J lost 3 bases. CDR3 length equals 16 residues. Germline CDR1 reads SGHNT; CDR2 reads YYREEE (reference sequence). The CDR3 region has the DNA TGTGCCAGCAGCCCGGTAGCGGGAGTTCTTACAGATACGCAGTATTTT. Amino acids: CASSPVAGVLTDTQYF.

The table lists this clone with a few counts. J is TRBJ2-2 and V is TRBV5-1; 9 nucleotides agree with TRBD1. Trimming at V came to 4 bases and at J to 5 bases, leaving 9 bases not matched to a gene. This CDR3 spans 16 amino acids. Germline lookup yields CDR1 SGHRS and CDR2 YFSETQ. DNA of the CDR3: TGCGCCAGCAGCCCGTCCGGGACAGGGTCGACCGGGGAGCTGTTTTTT. Translated, it gives CASSPSGTGSTGELFF.

The count of this clone is one. The chain has TRBV27 and TRBJ2-7, with 8 bases fitting TRBD1. Trimming took 6 bases from V and 6 from J; bases not matched to a gene: 13. The germline V gene encodes CDR1 MNHEY and CDR2 SMNVEV (reference sequence). The CDR3 runs 15 residues. The CDR3 protein is CASRTRQGRTSEQYF. In DNA form, the CDR3 reads TGTGCCAGCAGAACTAGACAGGGGCGAACCAGCGAGCAGTACTTC.

The V and J genes are TRBV5-1 and TRBJ2-7, with 14 bases identical to TRBD2. The CDR3 length is 16 residues. Germline V gives CDR1 SGHRS, CDR2 YFSETQ. The V and J ends lost 3 bases and 7 bases, in that order; junction bases with no gene match: 9. The CDR3 sequence is CASSSEGLAGVQEQYF. CDR3 nucleotide sequence: TGCGCCAGCAGCTCGGAGGGACTAGCGGGAGTTCAAGAGCAGTACTTC.

The chain combines TRBV3-1 (or the pseudogene TRBV3-2) with TRBJ2-7; D might be TRBD1 (5 bases). CDR1 LGHDT and CDR2 YNNKEL come from the germline V gene (reference sequence). The CDR3 totals 16 residues. V was pared by 0 bases and J by 5 bases, with 17 bases between. CDR3 nucleotides: TGTGCCAGCAGCCAAGATGCGCGGCAGGGAAGAGACGAGCAGTACTTC. This translates into CASSQDARQGRDEQYF.

The CDR3 here is CASSLASGGADTQYF. The CDR3 DNA reads TGCGCCAGCAGCTTGGCTAGCGGGGGAGCAGATACGCAGTATTTT. The genes are TRBV5-1 and TRBJ2-3; 10 bases fit TRBD2. V lost 0 bases to trimming and J lost 4 bases; unmatched junction nucleotides: 2. Germline lookup yields CDR1 SGHRS and CDR2 YFSETQ. The CDR3 runs 15 residues.

Sample share makes this clone medium-sized. The rearrangement joins TRBV5-1 to TRBJ2-6, with 11 bases aligning to TRBD1. V shed 4 bases, J shed 4 bases, and the junction held 7 bases outside the gene matches. The CDR3 extends over 17 amino acids. CDR1 and CDR2 (germline): SGHRS, YFSETQ. CDR3 bases: TGCGCCAGCAGCGGCGGACAGGGGGCAGGAGGGGCCAACGTCCTGACTTTC. This translates into CASSGGQGAGGANVLTF.

The gene calls are TRBV2 and TRBJ1-5; D call uncertain. Germline V gives CDR1 SNHLY, CDR2 FYNNEI. The CDR3 consists of 15 residues. The ends were cut back, 2 bases at V and 0 bases at J, with 8 bases in the middle. The CDR3 coding sequence is TGTGCCAGCAGTGAAAGTAGTTATAGCAATCAGCCCCAGCATTTT. This sequence encodes CASSESSYSNQPQHF.

V gene TRBV29-1 combines with J gene TRBJ1-2; 8 nucleotides align to TRBD1. This CDR3 is 14 amino acids long. Germline V lookup: CDR1 SQVTM, CDR2 ANQGSEA. After removal of 1 base from V and 2 bases from J, the junction contained 3 bases not matched to a gene. CDR3 DNA sequence: TGCAGCGTTGAAGGGCGACAGGGGAACTATGGCTACACCTTC. It is translated as CSVEGRQGNYGYTF.

This chain uses TRBV20-1 with TRBJ1-2; unclear D gene. This CDR3 comprises 13 residues. CDR1 and CDR2 (germline): DFQATT, SNEGSKA (reference sequence). Deletions cut 3 bases from V and 4 bases from J, with 12 bases between. This CDR3 is CSASSIGLYGYTF. DNA of the CDR3: TGCAGTGCTAGTTCGATCGGACTCTATGGCTACACCTTC.

This clone was found a few times. The chain is built from TRBV12-3 or TRBV12-4 and TRBJ2-1; D call uncertain. The germline V and J ends were trimmed by 3 bases and 12 bases, with 12 bases remaining between them. This CDR3 comprises 12 residues. Here the CDR3 DNA reads TGTGCCAGCAGTTTCGCGGCTCCCCGGCAGTTCTTC. Amino acid sequence: CASSFAAPRQFF.

The rearrangement links TRBV18 to TRBJ2-7, with 10 bases aligning to TRBD2. CDR1 and CDR2 (germline): KGHSH, LQKENI. V was clipped by 4 bases and J by 4 bases; unmatched bases: 7. The CDR3 runs 15 residues. This chain's CDR3 is CASSQLAGSIYEQYF. CDR3 bases: TGTGCCAGCTCACAACTAGCGGGGTCAATTTACGAGCAGTACTTC. The full variable domain, its missing parts supplied by reference TRBV18 and TRBJ2-7, is NAGVMQNPRHLVRRRGQEARLRCSPMKGHSHVYWYRQLPEEGLKFMVYLQKENIIDESGMPKERFSAEFPKEGPSILRIQQVVRGDSAAYFCASSQLAGSIYEQYFGPGTRLTVT.

The chain employs TRBV9 and TRBJ2-1, with 7 bases lining up with TRBD1. The trim removed 4 bases at V and 5 bases at J, leaving 9 bases unmatched. This CDR3 contains 15 residues. The germline gives CDR1 SGDLS, CDR2 YYNGEE. CDR3 sequence: CASSSRQGWDNEQFF. DNA for the CDR3: TGTGCCAGCAGCTCGCGACAGGGTTGGGACAATGAGCAGTTCTTC. The full variable domain, its missing parts supplied by reference TRBV9 and TRBJ2-1, is DSGVTQTPKHLITATGQRVTLRCSPRSGDLSVYWYQQSLDQGLQFLIQYYNGEERAKGNILERFSAQQFPDLHSELNLSSLELGDSALYFCASSSRQGWDNEQFFGPGTRLTVL.

This chain joins TRBV5-4 and TRBJ1-1, with unresolved D. The germline CDR1 and CDR2 sequences are SGHNT and YYREEE (reference sequence). This CDR3 is built from 14 residues. V shed 2 bases and J shed 9 bases, with 17 bases lying between them. As DNA, the CDR3 is TGTGCCAGCAGCTTCGGTGGCCAGGCGGGTCAAGCTTTCTTT. Its translation: CASSFGGQAGQAFF.

The rearrangement joins TRBV7-9 to TRBJ2-1, with 10 nucleotides matching TRBD2. The CDR3 contains 17 residues. After removal of 5 bases from V and 6 bases from J, the junction contained 13 bases not matched to a gene. In germline, CDR1 is SEHNR, CDR2 FQNEAQ (reference sequence). CDR3 DNA: TGTGCCAGCAGCGACATTAAAGGTCTAGCGGGAGTCAATGAGCAGTTCTTC. Translation gives CASSDIKGLAGVNEQFF.

Regarding this clone: A junction boundary mismatches the germline segment, possibly from a read error. The chain has TRBV6-5 and TRBJ2-1; the D gene is possibly TRBD2 (6 bases). The CDR3 is made up of 15 amino acids. The V gene's germline CDR1 is MNHEY and CDR2 SVGAGI. As DNA, the CDR3 is TGTGCCAGCACTTACGGCGGGGTAGGGTACAATGAGCAGTTCTTC. Protein sequence: CASTYGGVGYNEQFF.

The V gene is TRBV9, the J gene TRBJ1-2; 7 bases fit TRBD1. The CDR3 has 15 residues. The junction had 8 bases not matched to a gene; V was cut back by 5 bases and J by 1 base. Germline V gene data show CDR1 as SGDLS and CDR2 as YYNGEE. The CDR3 region has the DNA TGTGCCAGCAGTCCTCCGGGACAGAGTAACTATGGCTACACCTTC. Its protein product is CASSPPGQSNYGYTF.

V and J are TRBV19 and TRBJ2-2; D is perhaps TRBD2 (6 bases). The CDR3 totals 14 residues. Germline CDR1 is LNHDA and CDR2 is SQIVND (reference sequence). Trimming stripped 7 bases from V and 5 bases from J, with 14 bases between. The chain's CDR3 is CASTNVAVTGELFF. The CDR3, as DNA: TGTGCCAGTACTAACGTAGCGGTTACCGGGGAGCTGTTTTTT. Full variable domain (rest looked up from reference TRBV19 and TRBJ2-2): DGGITQSPKYLFRKEGQNVTLSCEQNLNHDAMYWYRQDPGQGLRLIYYSQIVNDFQKGDIAEGYSVSREKKESFPLTVTSAQKNPTAFYLCASTNVAVTGELFFGEGSRLTVL.

This chain links TRBV10-1 with TRBJ1-2; D remains unclear. This CDR3 region has 13 residues. The V end was cut by 0 bases, the J end by 8 bases, with 10 bases between. Germline V gives CDR1 WNHNN, CDR2 SYGVQD (reference sequence). CDR3 bases: TGCGCCAGCAGTGAGTCGGGAGGAATAGGCTACACCTTC. It yields the protein CASSESGGIGYTF.

This chain uses TRBV29-1 with TRBJ2-7; 11 positions match TRBD2. Germline V CDR1 and CDR2: SQVTM, ANQGSEA. V shed 1 base, J shed 1 base, and the junction held 9 bases outside the gene matches. The CDR3 has 17 amino acids. The DNA for the CDR3 is TGCAGCGTTGAAGGCGGATCCGGGACTAGCGGATCCTACGAGCAGTACTTC. Protein: CSVEGGSGTSGSYEQYF.

This rearrangement joins TRBV9 to TRBJ2-2; 8 bases line up with TRBD2. After removal of 0 bases from V and 4 bases from J, the junction contained 5 bases not matched to a gene. Germline CDR1 SGDLS, CDR2 YYNGEE. The CDR3 length is 16 residues. The CDR3 protein is CASSVAPGLATGELFF. The DNA for the CDR3 is TGTGCCAGCAGCGTAGCTCCCGGACTAGCCACCGGGGAGCTGTTTTTT. Full variable domain (remainder filled in from reference TRBV9 and TRBJ2-2): DSGVTQTPKHLITATGQRVTLRCSPRSGDLSVYWYQQSLDQGLQFLIQYYNGEERAKGNILERFSAQQFPDLHSELNLSSLELGDSALYFCASSVAPGLATGELFFGEGSRLTVL.

This rearrangement joins TRBV28 to TRBJ1-1; TRBD1 matches 7 bases. The V gene end was trimmed by 5 bases and the J gene end by 5 bases; junction bases not matched to a gene: 2. CDR1 is MDHEN, CDR2 SYDVKM, per germline. The CDR3 runs to 12 residues. In DNA form, the CDR3 reads TGTGCCAGCAGTGCAGGGGGTACTGAAGCTTTCTTT. Amino acids: CASSAGGTEAFF.

The chain combines TRBV14 with TRBJ2-5; TRBD2 matches at 8 bases. CDR3 size: 16 residues. Trimming took 3 bases from V and 1 from J; bases not matched to a gene: 7. Germline CDR1 reads SGHDN; CDR2 reads FVKESK. CDR3 region: CASSQMGSGGQETQYF. In DNA, the CDR3 is TGTGCCAGCAGCCAGATGGGAAGCGGGGGCCAAGAGACCCAGTACTTC.

This clone appeared a few times. The genes are TRBV7-9 and TRBJ2-7, with a weak D call TRBD2 (5 bases). Germline CDR1 is SEHNR and CDR2 is FQNEAQ (reference sequence). This CDR3 is 13 amino acids long. Trimming removed 3 bases from V and 7 bases from J, with 13 bases in between. The CDR3 loop is CASSFKRAPEQYF. CDR3 coding DNA: TGTGCCAGCAGCTTCAAGAGGGCCCCGGAGCAGTACTTC.

This clone was seen more than once but under ten times. This chain uses TRBV3-1 (or the pseudogene TRBV3-2) with TRBJ2-7, with TRBD1 matching over 8 bases. V gave up 4 bases and J gave up 3 bases; unmatched junction bases: 8. The CDR3 contains 15 residues. The germline gives CDR1 LGHDT, CDR2 YNNKEL (reference sequence). The CDR3 bases are TGTGCCAGCAGCCCACAAAACAGGGGGAGCTACGAGCAGTACTTC. It is translated as CASSPQNRGSYEQYF.

The chain combines TRBV2 with TRBJ2-5; the D is unclear. CDR1 is SNHLY and CDR2 is FYNNEI in the germline V gene. Trimming took off 4 bases at V and 2 bases at J, with 8 bases between the two ends. This CDR3 spans 13 amino acids. In nucleotides, the CDR3 is TGTGCCAGCAGTGTTGGCAGACAAGAGACCCAGTACTTC. Protein sequence: CASSVGRQETQYF.